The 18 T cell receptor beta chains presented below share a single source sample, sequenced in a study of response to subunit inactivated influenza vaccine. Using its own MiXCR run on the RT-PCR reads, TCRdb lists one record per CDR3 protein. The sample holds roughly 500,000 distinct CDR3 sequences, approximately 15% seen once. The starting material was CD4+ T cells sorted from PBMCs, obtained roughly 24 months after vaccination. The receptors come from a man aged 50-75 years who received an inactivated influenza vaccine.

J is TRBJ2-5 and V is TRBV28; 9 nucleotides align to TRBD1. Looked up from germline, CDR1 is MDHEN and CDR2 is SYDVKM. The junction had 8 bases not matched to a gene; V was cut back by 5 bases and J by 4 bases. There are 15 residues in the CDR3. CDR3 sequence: CASSSYRGLGETQYF. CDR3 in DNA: TGTGCCAGCAGTAGCTACAGGGGGCTGGGAGAGACCCAGTACTTC.

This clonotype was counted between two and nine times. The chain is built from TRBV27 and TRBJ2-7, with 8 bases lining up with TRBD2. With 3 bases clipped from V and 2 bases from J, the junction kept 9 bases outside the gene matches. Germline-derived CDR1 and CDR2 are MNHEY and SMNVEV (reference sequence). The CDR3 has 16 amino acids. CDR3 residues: CASSLQGLEKTYEQYF. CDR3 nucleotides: TGTGCCAGCAGTTTGCAGGGACTAGAGAAGACCTACGAGCAGTACTTC.

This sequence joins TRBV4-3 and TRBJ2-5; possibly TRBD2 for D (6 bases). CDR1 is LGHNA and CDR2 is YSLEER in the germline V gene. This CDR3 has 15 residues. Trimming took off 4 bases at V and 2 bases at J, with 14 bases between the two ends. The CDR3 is CASSLRDSEQETQYF. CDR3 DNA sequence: TGCGCCAGCAGCCTTAGGGACTCGGAACAAGAGACCCAGTACTTC.

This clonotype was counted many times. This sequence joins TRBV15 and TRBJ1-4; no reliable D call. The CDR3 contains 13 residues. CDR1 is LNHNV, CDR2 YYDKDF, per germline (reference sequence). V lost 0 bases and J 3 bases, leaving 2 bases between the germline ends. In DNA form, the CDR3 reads TGTGCCACCAGCAGAGATCCTAATGAAAAACTGTTTTTT. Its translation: CATSRDPNEKLFF.

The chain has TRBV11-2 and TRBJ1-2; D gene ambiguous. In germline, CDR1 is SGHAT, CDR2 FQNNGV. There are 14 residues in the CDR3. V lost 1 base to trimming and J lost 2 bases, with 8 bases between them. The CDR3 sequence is CASSLGRTNYGYTF. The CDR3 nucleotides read TGTGCCAGCAGCTTAGGCCGGACCAACTATGGCTACACCTTC.

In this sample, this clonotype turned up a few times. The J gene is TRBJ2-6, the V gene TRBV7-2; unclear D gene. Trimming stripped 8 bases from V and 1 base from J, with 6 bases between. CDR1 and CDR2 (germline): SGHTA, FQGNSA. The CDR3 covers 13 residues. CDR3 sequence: CASGRSGANVLTF. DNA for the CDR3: TGTGCCAGCGGTCGTTCTGGGGCCAACGTCCTGACTTTC.

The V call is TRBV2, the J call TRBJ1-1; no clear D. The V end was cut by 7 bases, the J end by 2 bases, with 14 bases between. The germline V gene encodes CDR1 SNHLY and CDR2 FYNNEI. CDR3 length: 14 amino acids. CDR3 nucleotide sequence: TGTGCCAGCACTTGGGGAGAAGCTAACACTGAAGCTTTCTTT. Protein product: CASTWGEANTEAFF.

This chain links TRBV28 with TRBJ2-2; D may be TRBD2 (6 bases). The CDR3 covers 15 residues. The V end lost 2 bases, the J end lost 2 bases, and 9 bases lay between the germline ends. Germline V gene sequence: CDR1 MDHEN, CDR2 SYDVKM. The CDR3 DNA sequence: TGTGCCAGCAGTTTACTAGCGACAAACACCGGGGAGCTGTTTTTT. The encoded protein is CASSLLATNTGELFF.

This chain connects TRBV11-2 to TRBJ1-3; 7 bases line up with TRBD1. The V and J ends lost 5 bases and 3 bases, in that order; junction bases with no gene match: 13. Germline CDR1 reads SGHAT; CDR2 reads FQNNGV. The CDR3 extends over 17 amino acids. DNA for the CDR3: TGTGCCAGCAGCCCGCCGGGGCGCAGGGGGTTTGGAAACACCATATATTTT. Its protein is CASSPPGRRGFGNTIYF.

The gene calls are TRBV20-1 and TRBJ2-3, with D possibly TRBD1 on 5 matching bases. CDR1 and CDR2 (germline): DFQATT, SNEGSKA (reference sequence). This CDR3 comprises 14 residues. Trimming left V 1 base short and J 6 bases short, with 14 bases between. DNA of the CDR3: TGCAGTGCTAGAGTGGAAGGGGCCCTTGATACGCAGTATTTT. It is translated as CSARVEGALDTQYF.

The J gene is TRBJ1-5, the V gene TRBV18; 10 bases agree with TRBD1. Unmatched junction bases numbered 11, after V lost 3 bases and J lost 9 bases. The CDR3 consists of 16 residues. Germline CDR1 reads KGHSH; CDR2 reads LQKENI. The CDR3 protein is CASSPSGQGSYWPQHF. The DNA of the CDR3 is TGTGCCAGCTCACCCTCGGGACAGGGGAGCTACTGGCCCCAGCATTTT.

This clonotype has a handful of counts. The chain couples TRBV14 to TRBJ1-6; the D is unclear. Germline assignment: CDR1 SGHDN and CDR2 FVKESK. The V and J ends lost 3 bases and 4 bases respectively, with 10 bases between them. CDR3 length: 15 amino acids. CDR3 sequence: CASSQKTLYNSPLHF. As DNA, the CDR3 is TGTGCCAGCAGCCAGAAGACACTTTATAATTCACCCCTCCACTTT.

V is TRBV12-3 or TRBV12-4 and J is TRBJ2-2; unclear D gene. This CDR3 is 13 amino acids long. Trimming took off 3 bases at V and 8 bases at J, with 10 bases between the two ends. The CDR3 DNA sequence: TGTGCCAGCAGTTTTAGGTCGAGGGGGGAGCTGTTTTTT. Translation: CASSFRSRGELFF.

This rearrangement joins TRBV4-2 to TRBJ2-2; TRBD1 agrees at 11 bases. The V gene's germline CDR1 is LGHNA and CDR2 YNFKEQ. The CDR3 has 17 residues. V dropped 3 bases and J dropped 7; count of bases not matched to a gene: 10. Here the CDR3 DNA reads TGTGCCAGCAGCCAGGGGGGACAGGGGGGAGTGATCGGGGAGCTGTTTTTT. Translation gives CASSQGGQGGVIGELFF.

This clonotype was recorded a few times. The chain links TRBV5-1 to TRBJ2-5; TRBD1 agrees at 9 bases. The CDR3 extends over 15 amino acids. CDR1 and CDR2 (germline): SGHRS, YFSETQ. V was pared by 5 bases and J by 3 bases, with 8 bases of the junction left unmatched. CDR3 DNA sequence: TGCGCCAGCAGTCCCACGACAGGGGGTAAAGAGACCCAGTACTTC. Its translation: CASSPTTGGKETQYF. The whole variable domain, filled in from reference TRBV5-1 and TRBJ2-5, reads KAGVTQTPRYLIKTRGQQVTLSCSPISGHRSVSWYQQTPGQGLQFLFEYFSETQRNKGNFPGRFSGRQFSNSRSEMNVSTLELGDSALYLCASSPTTGGKETQYFGPGTRLLVL.

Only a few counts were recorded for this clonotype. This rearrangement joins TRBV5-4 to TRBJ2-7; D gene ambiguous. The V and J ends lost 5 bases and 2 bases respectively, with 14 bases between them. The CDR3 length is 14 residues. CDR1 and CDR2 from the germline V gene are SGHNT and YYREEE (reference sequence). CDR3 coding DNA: TGTGCCAGCAGGAGTAACCTACCACCCTACGAGCAGTACTTC. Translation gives CASRSNLPPYEQYF. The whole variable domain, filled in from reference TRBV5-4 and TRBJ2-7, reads ETGVTQSPTHLIKTRGQQVTLRCSSQSGHNTVSWYQQALGQGPQFIFQYYREEENGRGNFPPRFSGLQFPNYSSELNVNALELDDSALYLCASRSNLPPYEQYFGPGTRLTVT.

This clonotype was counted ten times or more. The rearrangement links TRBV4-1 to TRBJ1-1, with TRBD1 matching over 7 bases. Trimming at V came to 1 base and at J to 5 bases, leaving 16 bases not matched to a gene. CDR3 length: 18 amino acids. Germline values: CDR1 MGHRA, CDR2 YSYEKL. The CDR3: CASSQGPQGRSVGTEAFF. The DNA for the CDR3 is TGCGCCAGCAGCCAAGGCCCACAGGGGAGGTCGGTTGGAACTGAAGCTTTCTTT.

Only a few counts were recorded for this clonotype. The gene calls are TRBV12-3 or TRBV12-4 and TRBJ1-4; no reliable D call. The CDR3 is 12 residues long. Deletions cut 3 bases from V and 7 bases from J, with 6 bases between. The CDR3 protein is CASSFIREKLFF. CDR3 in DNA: TGTGCCAGCAGTTTTATCCGTGAAAAACTGTTTTTT.